The sample holds a few counts of the clone carrying this TCR beta chain. No antigen is known for it. The record originates from a study of T cell repertoires in cytomegalovirus infection. TCRdb processed the reads anew with MiXCR; each CDR3 protein has one entry. The table has 300,000 to 400,000 distinct CDR3 sequences, almost 30% seen once. This CDR3 has 14 residues. Germline assignment: CDR1 SGHTA and CDR2 FQGNSA. V was cut by 6 bases and J by 2 bases, with 13 bases left in between. This chain links TRBV7-2 with TRBJ1-1; D gene unclear. The sequence was obtained from a human donor in good health (CMV status not recorded). Some clones in this sample may be carry-over from other donors' samples. Sequenced material: cultured PBMCs, taken from culture after CMV antigen stimulation. CDR3 DNA: TGTGCCAGCAGTTATGACGGAAGAAACACTGAAGCTTTCTTT. The encoded protein is CASSYDGRNTEAFF.